Included here is one T cell receptor beta chain sequence, with context. Its antigen is still unknown. This CDR3 has 11 amino acids. These data come from a study of T cell responses to AZD1222 COVID-19 vaccine. Whole-study results and caveats: Once two AZD1222 doses were given, Spike-specific TCR breadth and depth went up. The reported proportion of spike-specific TCRs targeting unmutated variant regions was nearly half.

Sequencing used immunoSEQ multiplex PCR; TCRdb keeps in-frame clones, though not all of them. The table has 100,000 or so clones, 75% to 95% seen once. This sequence originates from an adult in good health. The genes are TRBV21-1 and TRBJ1-1. TRBV21-1 is described as a pseudogene. The sequenced sample was peripheral blood, obtained on day 0 of AZD1222 vaccination. This CDR3 is CASSKGGGAFF. CDR3 DNA sequence: TGTGCCAGCAGCAAGGGAGGGGGAGCTTTCTTT.